The next 23 T cell receptor beta chains were all read from a single sample in a study of response to subunit inactivated influenza vaccine. Using its own MiXCR run on the RT-PCR reads, TCRdb lists one record per CDR3 protein. The table records hundreds of thousands of distinct CDR3 sequences, about 25% of them present only once. The sequenced sample was CD4+ T cells sorted from PBMCs, obtained around 5 days after vaccination. Every receptor here comes from a man aged 50-60 years who received an inactivated influenza vaccine.

The J gene is TRBJ2-1, the V gene TRBV4-3; 7 bases line up with TRBD2. The CDR3 totals 13 residues. V lost 0 bases to trimming and J lost 12 bases; unmatched junction nucleotides: 5. CDR1 is LGHNA and CDR2 is YSLEER in the germline V gene. CDR3 residues: CASSQDAGVGQFF. CDR3 DNA: TGCGCCAGCAGCCAAGATGCGGGGGTTGGGCAGTTCTTC.

The V and J genes are TRBV28 and TRBJ2-5; 7 nucleotides match TRBD1. V dropped 6 bases and J dropped 7; count of bases not matched to a gene: 11. Germline-derived CDR1 and CDR2 are MDHEN and SYDVKM. The CDR3 runs to 14 residues. The DNA for the CDR3 is TGTGCCAGCAGCTACGCCGACAGGGAAGGGACCCAGTACTTC. Translation gives CASSYADREGTQYF.

This chain links TRBV20-1 with TRBJ2-2, with D perhaps TRBD1 (6 bases). The CDR3 has 15 residues. Germline CDR1 and CDR2: DFQATT and SNEGSKA (reference sequence). V was cut by 1 base and J by 8 bases, with 17 bases left in between. CDR3 sequence reads: CSARVLMGTPGELFF. CDR3 in DNA: TGCAGTGCTAGAGTCCTCATGGGGACACCGGGGGAGCTGTTTTTT.

There are a few counts of this clonotype. This rearrangement joins TRBV6-5 to TRBJ1-1, with D unclear. V shed 0 bases and J shed 1 base, with 12 bases lying between them. The CDR3 is made up of 16 amino acids. Germline values: CDR1 MNHEY, CDR2 SVGAGI. This CDR3 is CASSYSRAGTNTEAFF. DNA for the CDR3: TGTGCCAGCAGTTACTCGAGGGCAGGCACGAACACTGAAGCTTTCTTT.

In its sample, this clonotype was seen a few times. The chain uses TRBV20-1 and TRBJ2-3; maybe TRBD2 (6 bases). Germline V gene sequence: CDR1 DFQATT, CDR2 SNEGSKA (reference sequence). This CDR3 is 15 amino acids long. Trimming took 0 bases from V and 4 from J, leaving 14 bases between them. CDR3 residues: CSARDGRHTADTQYF. The CDR3 nucleotides are TGCAGTGCTAGAGATGGGAGGCACACGGCAGATACGCAGTATTTT.

This clonotype was detected only a few times. The chain uses TRBV5-1 and TRBJ2-1, with a tentative D call TRBD2 (6 bases). The CDR3 is 15 residues long. V was shortened by 0 bases and J by 7 bases, with 14 bases between the two germline ends. From germline, CDR1 is SGHRS and CDR2 YFSETQ. CDR3 amino acids: CASSLVTTGRNEQFF. DNA of the CDR3: TGCGCCAGCAGCTTGGTCACGACTGGGAGGAATGAGCAGTTCTTC.

This sequence joins TRBV29-1 and TRBJ2-3; D gene ambiguous. Germline CDR1 reads SQVTM; CDR2 reads ANQGSEA. V was pared by 7 bases and J by 1 base, with 9 bases between. The CDR3 has 12 residues. The CDR3 region is CSGADGTDTQYF. The CDR3 nucleotides read TGCAGCGGTGCAGATGGCACAGATACGCAGTATTTT.

This clonotype was observed many times. This rearrangement joins TRBV29-1 to TRBJ1-3; D is ambiguous. CDR1 SQVTM and CDR2 ANQGSEA come from the germline V gene. The V gene lost 2 bases and the J gene lost 1 base, with 6 bases spanning the gap. This CDR3 has 13 amino acids. This CDR3 reads CSVEPRSGNTIYF. The CDR3 nucleotides are TGCAGCGTTGAACCTCGATCTGGAAACACCATATATTTT.

V usage is TRBV10-3 and J usage is TRBJ1-5; TRBD1 agrees at 7 bases. V was pared by 3 bases and J by 2 bases, with 7 bases of the junction left unmatched. CDR3 size: 16 residues. The germline V gene encodes CDR1 ENHRY and CDR2 SYGVKD. This CDR3 is CAISEKDRVRNQPQHF. The CDR3 region has the DNA TGTGCCATCAGTGAAAAAGACAGGGTTCGCAATCAGCCCCAGCATTTT.

The chain has TRBV10-3 and TRBJ2-7; maybe TRBD2 (5 bases). This CDR3 comprises 15 residues. Germline V gene data show CDR1 as ENHRY and CDR2 as SYGVKD. V gave up 6 bases and J gave up 5 bases, with 20 bases separating them. The CDR3, as DNA: TGTGCCATCAGGCCCCGGGGTCTCCGGTCCCACGAGCAGTACTTC. The encoded protein is CAIRPRGLRSHEQYF.

The chain recombines TRBV7-3 with TRBJ2-1; 10 bases fit TRBD1. V trimming: 6 bases; J trimming: 7 bases; junction bases outside the gene matches: 6. There are 14 residues in the CDR3. Germline CDR1 and CDR2: SGHTA and FQGTGA. The CDR3 coding sequence is TGTGCCAGCAGTAAGGGACAGGGGATGAATGAGCAGTTCTTC. Its translation is CASSKGQGMNEQFF.

This clonotype was found a few times. The V gene is TRBV29-1, the J gene TRBJ2-1, with D uncertain. Trimming took off 7 bases at V and 8 bases at J, with 15 bases between the two ends. Germline values: CDR1 SQVTM, CDR2 ANQGSEA. The CDR3 covers 12 residues. Here the CDR3 reads CSAIQGVDEQFF. The CDR3 DNA reads TGCAGCGCCATTCAAGGAGTTGATGAGCAGTTCTTC.

In its sample, this clonotype was seen a few times. The chain carries TRBV2 and TRBJ2-3; unclear D gene. V was shortened by 7 bases and J by 2 bases, with 13 bases between the two germline ends. This CDR3 is built from 14 residues. Germline CDR1 reads SNHLY; CDR2 reads FYNNEI. DNA of the CDR3: TGTGCCAGCAACGAGCAGCGTTCCACAGATACGCAGTATTTT. Protein product: CASNEQRSTDTQYF.

The genes are TRBV7-2 and TRBJ1-6, with 8 nucleotides matching TRBD1. Unmatched junction bases numbered 13, after V lost 5 bases and J lost 7 bases. The CDR3 extends over 17 amino acids. CDR1 SGHTA and CDR2 FQGNSA come from the germline V gene. CDR3 nucleotides: TGTGCCAGCAGCACTAGCCGACCCAGGGGGCGAAATTCACCCCTCCACTTT. It encodes CASSTSRPRGRNSPLHF.

V usage is TRBV5-1 and J usage is TRBJ2-1; 10 nucleotides align to TRBD2. The CDR3 spans 16 residues. Germline V gene sequence: CDR1 SGHRS, CDR2 YFSETQ. V was clipped by 4 bases and J by 3 bases; unmatched bases: 7. CDR3 DNA sequence: TGCGCCAGCAGCCTGACCGCTAGCGGGGGCTACAATGAGCAGTTCTTC. As protein: CASSLTASGGYNEQFF. Filled out from reference TRBV5-1 and TRBJ2-1, the complete variable domain reads KAGVTQTPRYLIKTRGQQVTLSCSPISGHRSVSWYQQTPGQGLQFLFEYFSETQRNKGNFPGRFSGRQFSNSRSEMNVSTLELGDSALYLCASSLTASGGYNEQFFGPGTRLTVL.

This clonotype turned up a few times. The chain is built from TRBV12-3 or TRBV12-4 and TRBJ2-4; no clear D. Trimming removed 6 bases from V and 1 base from J, with 13 bases in between. The CDR3 is made up of 15 amino acids. In DNA, the CDR3 is TGTGCCAGCAGGGTCGATAGTTGGGCCAAAAACATTCAGTACTTC. Residues: CASRVDSWAKNIQYF.

V and J are TRBV5-1 and TRBJ2-7; TRBD2 might be the D (5 bases). Germline CDR1 and CDR2: SGHRS and YFSETQ. The CDR3 is 14 residues long. The V end lost 0 bases, the J end lost 4 bases, and 11 bases lay between the germline ends. The CDR3 nucleotides are TGCGCCAGCAGCTTGGATTCGGGATTGTACGAGCAGTACTTC. This gives the protein CASSLDSGLYEQYF.

This clonotype was counted between two and nine times. The V and J genes are TRBV20-1 and TRBJ2-2; 9 nucleotides match TRBD2. The CDR3 loop spans 12 amino acids. Germline V gene lookup returns CDR1 DFQATT and CDR2 SNEGSKA (reference sequence). J was trimmed by 6 bases and V by 8 bases; bases with no gene match: 4. The CDR3 here is CSSGRLAGELFF. CDR3 nucleotides: TGCAGTAGCGGGAGGCTCGCCGGGGAGCTGTTTTTT.

The table lists this clonotype with many counts. This chain's CDR3 is CSAREGQNTEAFF. CDR3 DNA sequence: TGCAGTGCTAGAGAAGGACAGAACACTGAAGCTTTCTTT. This chain links TRBV20-1 with TRBJ1-1, with a possible D match to TRBD1 (5 bases). The CDR3 length is 13 residues. Trimming removed 0 bases from V and 1 base from J, with 6 bases in between. Per germline, CDR1 DFQATT and CDR2 SNEGSKA (reference sequence).

The rearrangement joins TRBV20-1 to TRBJ1-5; D perhaps matches TRBD1 (5 bases). The ends were cut back, 0 bases at V and 3 bases at J, with 15 bases in the middle. Germline V gene sequence: CDR1 DFQATT, CDR2 SNEGSKA (reference sequence). The CDR3 consists of 16 residues. CDR3 sequence reads: CSARDGQGLYNQPQHF. In DNA form, the CDR3 reads TGCAGTGCTAGAGATGGGCAGGGTCTTTACAATCAGCCCCAGCATTTT.

The chain is built from TRBV12-3 or TRBV12-4 and TRBJ2-5, with D hard to call. This CDR3 is 15 amino acids long. Trimming stripped 5 bases from V and 4 bases from J, with 17 bases between. CDR3 amino acids: CASSAQTGVLETQYF. The CDR3, as DNA: TGTGCCAGCAGTGCCCAAACTGGGGTCCTAGAGACCCAGTACTTC.

The gene calls are TRBV4-2 and TRBJ2-3; 7 nucleotides align to TRBD2. Germline assignment: CDR1 LGHNA and CDR2 YNFKEQ. The CDR3 is 14 amino acids. J was trimmed by 11 bases and V by 1 base; bases with no gene match: 9. CDR3 DNA sequence: TGTGCCAGCAGCCAAGTATACTCCGGGACTATGCAGTATTTT. Protein: CASSQVYSGTMQYF.

This clonotype was found a few times. This CDR3 reads CASQTGSFAYEQYF. The CDR3 nucleotides read TGTGCCAGCCAAACAGGATCCTTCGCTTACGAGCAGTACTTC. V usage is TRBV6-1 and J usage is TRBJ2-7; D possibly corresponds to TRBD1 (5 bases). The V and J ends lost 8 bases and 4 bases respectively, with 18 bases between them. The CDR3 contains 14 residues. CDR1 and CDR2 from the germline V gene are MNHNS and SASEGT.